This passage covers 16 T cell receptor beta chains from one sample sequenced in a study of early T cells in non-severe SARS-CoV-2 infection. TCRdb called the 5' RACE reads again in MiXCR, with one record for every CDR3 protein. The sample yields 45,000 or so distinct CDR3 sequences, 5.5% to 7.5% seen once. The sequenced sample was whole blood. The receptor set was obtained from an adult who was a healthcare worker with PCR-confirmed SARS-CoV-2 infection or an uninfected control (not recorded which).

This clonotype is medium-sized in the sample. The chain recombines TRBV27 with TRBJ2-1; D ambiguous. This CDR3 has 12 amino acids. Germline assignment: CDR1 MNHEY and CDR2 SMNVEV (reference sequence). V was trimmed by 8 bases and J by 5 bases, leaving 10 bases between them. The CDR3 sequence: CASSGHDNEQFF. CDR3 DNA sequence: TGTGCCAGCTCGGGTCACGACAATGAGCAGTTCTTC.

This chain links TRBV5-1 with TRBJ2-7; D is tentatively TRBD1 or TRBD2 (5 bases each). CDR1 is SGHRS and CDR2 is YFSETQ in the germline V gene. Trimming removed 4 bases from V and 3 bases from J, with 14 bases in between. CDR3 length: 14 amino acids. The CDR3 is CASSDGAGSYEQYF. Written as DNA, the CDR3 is TGCGCCAGCAGCGATGGGGCGGGCAGCTACGAGCAGTACTTC.

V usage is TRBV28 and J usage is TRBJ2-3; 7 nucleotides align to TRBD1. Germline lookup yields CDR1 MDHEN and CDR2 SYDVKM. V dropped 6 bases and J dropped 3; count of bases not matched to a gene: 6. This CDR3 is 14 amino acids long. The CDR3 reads CASSQGGQTDTQYF. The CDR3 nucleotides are TGTGCCAGCAGCCAAGGGGGCCAGACAGATACGCAGTATTTT. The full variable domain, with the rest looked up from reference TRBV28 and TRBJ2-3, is DVKVTQSSRYLVKRTGEKVFLECVQDMDHENMFWYRQDPGLGLRLIYFSYDVKMKEKGDIPEGYSVSREKKERFSLILESASTNQTSMYLCASSQGGQTDTQYFGPGTRLTVL.

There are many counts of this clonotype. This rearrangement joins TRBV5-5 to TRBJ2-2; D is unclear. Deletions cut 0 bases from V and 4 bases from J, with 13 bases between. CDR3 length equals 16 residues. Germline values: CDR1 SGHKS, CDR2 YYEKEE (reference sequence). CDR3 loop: CASSLEGPTSTGELFF. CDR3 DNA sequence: TGTGCCAGCAGCTTGGAAGGGCCTACATCCACCGGGGAGCTGTTTTTT. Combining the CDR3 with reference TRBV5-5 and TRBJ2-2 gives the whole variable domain DAGVTQSPTHLIKTRGQQVTLRCSPISGHKSVSWYQQVLGQGPQFIFQYYEKEERGRGNFPDRFSARQFPNYSSELNVNALLLGDSALYLCASSLEGPTSTGELFFGEGSRLTVL.

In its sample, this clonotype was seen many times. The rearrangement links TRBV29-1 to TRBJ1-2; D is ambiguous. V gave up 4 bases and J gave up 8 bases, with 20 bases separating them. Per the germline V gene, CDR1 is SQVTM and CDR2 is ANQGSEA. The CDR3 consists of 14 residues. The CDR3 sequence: CSVGSDGSGGGYTF. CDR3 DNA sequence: TGCAGCGTTGGCTCTGATGGATCAGGTGGCGGCTACACCTTC.

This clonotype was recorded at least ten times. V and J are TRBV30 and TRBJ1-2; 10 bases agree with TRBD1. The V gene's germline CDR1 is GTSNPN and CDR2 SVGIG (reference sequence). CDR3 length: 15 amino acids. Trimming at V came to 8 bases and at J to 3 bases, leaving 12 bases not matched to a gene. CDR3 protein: CATTEGDRGDYGYTF. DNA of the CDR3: TGTGCCACCACCGAGGGGGACAGGGGTGACTATGGCTACACCTTC. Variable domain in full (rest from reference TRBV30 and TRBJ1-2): SQTIHQWPATLVQPVGSPLSLECTVEGTSNPNLYWYRQAAGRGLQLLFYSVGIGQISSEVPQNLSASRPQDRQFILSSKKLLLSDSGFYLCATTEGDRGDYGYTFGSGTRLTVV.

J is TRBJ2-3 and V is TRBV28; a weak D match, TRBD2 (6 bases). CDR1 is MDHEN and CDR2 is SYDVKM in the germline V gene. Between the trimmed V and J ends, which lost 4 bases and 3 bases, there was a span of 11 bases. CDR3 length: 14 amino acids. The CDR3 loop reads CASSWAGLTDTQYF. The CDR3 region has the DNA TGTGCCAGCAGTTGGGCGGGATTGACAGATACGCAGTATTTT.

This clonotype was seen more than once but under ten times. CDR3 region: CSVDVEGQPTSYYGYTF. CDR3 DNA sequence: TGCAGCGTTGACGTGGAGGGACAGCCGACGTCCTACTATGGCTACACCTTC. The rearrangement uses TRBV29-1 and TRBJ1-2, with 7 nucleotides matching TRBD1. CDR3 size: 17 residues. V lost 3 bases to trimming and J lost 3 bases; unmatched junction nucleotides: 16. Per germline, CDR1 SQVTM and CDR2 ANQGSEA.

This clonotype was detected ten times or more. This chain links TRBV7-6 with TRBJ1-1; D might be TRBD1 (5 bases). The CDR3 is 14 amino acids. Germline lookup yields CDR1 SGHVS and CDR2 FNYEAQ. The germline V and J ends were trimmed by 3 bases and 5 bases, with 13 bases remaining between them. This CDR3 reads CASSLTKWGTEAFF. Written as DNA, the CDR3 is TGTGCCAGCAGCTTGACAAAATGGGGGACTGAAGCTTTCTTT. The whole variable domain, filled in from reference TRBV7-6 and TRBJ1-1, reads GAGVSQSPRYKVTKRGQDVALRCDPISGHVSLYWYRQALGQGPEFLTYFNYEAQQDKSGLPNDRFSAERPEGSISTLTIQRTEQRDSAMYRCASSLTKWGTEAFFGQGTRLTVV.

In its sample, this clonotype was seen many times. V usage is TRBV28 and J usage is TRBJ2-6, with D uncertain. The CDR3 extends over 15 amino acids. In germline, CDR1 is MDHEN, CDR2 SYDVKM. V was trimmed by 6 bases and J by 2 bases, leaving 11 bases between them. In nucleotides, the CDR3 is TGTGCCAGCAGCCGAACAAAGACTGGGGCCAACGTCCTGACTTTC. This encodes CASSRTKTGANVLTF.

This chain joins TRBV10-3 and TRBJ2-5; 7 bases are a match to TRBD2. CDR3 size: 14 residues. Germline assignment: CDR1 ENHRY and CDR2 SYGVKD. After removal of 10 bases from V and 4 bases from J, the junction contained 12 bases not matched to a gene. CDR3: CASRLAGEAETQYF. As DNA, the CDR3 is TGTGCCAGCCGCCTCGCGGGGGAGGCAGAGACCCAGTACTTC.

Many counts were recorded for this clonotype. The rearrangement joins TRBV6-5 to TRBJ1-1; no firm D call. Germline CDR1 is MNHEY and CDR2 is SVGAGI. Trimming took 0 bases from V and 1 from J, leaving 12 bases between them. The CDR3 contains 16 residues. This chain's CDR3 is CASSYSWRVWNTEAFF. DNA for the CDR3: TGTGCCAGCAGTTACTCGTGGCGGGTGTGGAACACTGAAGCTTTCTTT.

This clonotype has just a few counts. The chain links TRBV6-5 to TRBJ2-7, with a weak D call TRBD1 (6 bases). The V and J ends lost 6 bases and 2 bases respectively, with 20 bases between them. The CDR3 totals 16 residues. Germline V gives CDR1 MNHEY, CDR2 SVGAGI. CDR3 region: CASRPRRQGWTYEQYF. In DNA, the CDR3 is TGTGCCAGCAGGCCCCGGCGGCAGGGGTGGACCTACGAGCAGTACTTC.

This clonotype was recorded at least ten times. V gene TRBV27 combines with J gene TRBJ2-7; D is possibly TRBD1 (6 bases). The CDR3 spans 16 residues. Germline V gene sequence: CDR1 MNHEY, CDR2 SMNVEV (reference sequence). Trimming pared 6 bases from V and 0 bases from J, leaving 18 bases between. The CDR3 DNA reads TGTGCCAGCAGCACTACCGGGACAACTTTCTCCTACGAGCAGTACTTC. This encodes CASSTTGTTFSYEQYF.

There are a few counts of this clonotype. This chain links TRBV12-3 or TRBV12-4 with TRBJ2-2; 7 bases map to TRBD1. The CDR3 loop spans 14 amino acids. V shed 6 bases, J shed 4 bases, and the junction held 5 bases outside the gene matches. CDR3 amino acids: CASRTGLATGELFF. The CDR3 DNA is TGTGCCAGCAGGACAGGGTTGGCCACCGGGGAGCTGTTTTTT.

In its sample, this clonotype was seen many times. Written as DNA, the CDR3 is TGCGCCAGCAGCCAAGCTGGGACAGCTCGCTATGGCTACACCTTC. This codes for CASSQAGTARYGYTF. This sequence joins TRBV4-1 and TRBJ1-2; TRBD1 matches at 7 bases. This CDR3 has 15 residues. J was trimmed by 4 bases and V by 1 base; bases with no gene match: 6. Germline values: CDR1 MGHRA, CDR2 YSYEKL.